A selection of T cell receptor beta chains follows, all from one sample in a study of T-cell reconstitution after alpha-beta-depleted transplantation in children. TCRdb processed the PCR reads anew with MiXCR; each CDR3 protein has one entry. The repertoire holds around 340,000 distinct CDR3 sequences, with about 14% as singletons. The material was PBMCs, obtained from the stem cell graft. These receptors were collected from a human donor who donated a stem cell graft to a child with Fanconi anemia. Both conserved end residues are part of each CDR3. A D gene is named only where the DNA matches it firmly. Clone size is not always given. Where it is, it says once, few, many or a class for expanded clones.

>TRBJ1-1|14|many|NA|TRBV7-8
TGTGCCAGCAGCTTAGCGGGGTACGGGACTGAAGCTTTCTTT
CASSLAGYGTEAFF
>TRBJ1-5|13|NA|NA|TRBV12-3/TRBV12-4
TGTGCCAGCAGTCTATCCCAAGATCAGCCCCAGCATTTT
CASSLSQDQPQHF
>TRBJ1-2|13|NA|NA|TRBV29-1
TGCAGCGTTGGGCTCCACAGCCATTATGGCTACACCTTC
CSVGLHSHYGYTF
>TRBJ2-5|16|NA|TRBD2|TRBV11-2
TGTGCCAGCAGCTCCCCCACTAGCGGGAATCAAGAGACCCAGTACTTC
CASSSPTSGNQETQYF
>TRBJ1-6|17|once|NA|TRBV5-1
TGCGCCAGCAGCTTGGGGGATACAGGGTCCTATAATTCACCCCTCCACTTT
CASSLGDTGSYNSPLHF
>TRBJ2-5|16|NA|NA|TRBV12-3/TRBV12-4
TGTGCCAGCAGTTTGCGGAGGACAGGGAGGGCAGAGACCCAGTACTTC
CASSLRRTGRAETQYF
>TRBJ2-7|14|few|TRBD1|TRBV5-1
TGCGCCAGCAGCTTACGACAGGGGGTTTACGAGCAGTACTTC
CASSLRQGVYEQYF
>TRBJ1-1|15|NA|NA|TRBV13
TGTGCCAGCAGCTTATTCTCAGGGTGGAACACTGAAGCTTTCTTT
CASSLFSGWNTEAFF
>TRBJ1-3|14|NA|NA|TRBV4-2
TGTGCCAGCAGCCAAGATCCAGCTGGAAACACCATATATTTT
CASSQDPAGNTIYF
>TRBJ1-1|14|many|NA|TRBV5-1
TGCGCCAGCAGCCCCCAGGCAGGGAACACTGAAGCTTTCTTT
CASSPQAGNTEAFF